This TCR beta chain stems from a study of type 1 and type 2 diabetes patients. As for the study in general: The cohort mixed type 1 diabetes, type 2 diabetes and nondiabetic donors. T cells were magnetically sorted from PBMCs as CD4+ or CD8+ subsets.

Amplification started from genomic DNA. Amplification of the beta chain CDR3 used 30 forward and 13 reverse multiplex primers. TCRdb processed the multiplex PCR reads anew with MiXCR; each CDR3 protein has one entry. The table lists a few hundred thousand distinct CDR3 sequences, 47% of them singletons. The sample holds a few counts of this clonotype. The germline V gene has CDR1 LNHDA and CDR2 SQIVND (reference sequence). The CDR3 extends over 14 amino acids. V lost 6 bases and J lost 4, with 16 bases in between. This receptor was identified in a man aged 18 to 30 with type 2 diabetes. The rearrangement links TRBV19 to TRBJ2-7; maybe TRBD1 (6 bases). The sample was peripheral blood mononuclear cells (PBMCs). The CDR3 nucleotides are TGTGCCAGTAGCCCGAGGACAGCTCCTTACGAGCAGTACTTC. It encodes CASSPRTAPYEQYF.